What follows are 23 T cell receptor beta chains derived from one specimen sequenced in a study of post-analysis software for immune sequencing data. Study-wide points: About 5 TRBV segments occurring more often in patients than controls included TRBV5-6, TRBV5-1 and TRBV20-1.

Unique-molecular-identifier-tagged TCR beta cDNA libraries were used. MiXCR, applied by TCRdb to the PCR reads, yields one record per CDR3 protein. The sample yields 380,000 or so distinct CDR3 sequences, 30% to 45% seen once. These receptors have no known antigen. The sample taken for sequencing was blood. Source of these receptors: a girl aged 5-17 years with multiple sclerosis.

The count of this clonotype is one. The chain joins TRBV7-9 to TRBJ2-7, with D possibly TRBD2 on 6 matching bases. The CDR3 consists of 15 residues. V lost 5 bases, J lost 1 base, and 15 bases lay in between. Germline V CDR1 and CDR2: SEHNR, FQNEAQ (reference sequence). CDR3: CASSPRSGRSYEQYF. CDR3 bases: TGTGCCAGCAGCCCACGGAGCGGGCGGTCCTACGAGCAGTACTTC.

There are a few counts of this clonotype. The chain recombines TRBV12-3 or TRBV12-4 with TRBJ2-3; D is unclear. Trimming left V 2 bases short and J 3 bases short, with 3 bases between. The CDR3 contains 12 residues. CDR3 amino acids: CASSLLTDTQYF. The DNA for the CDR3 is TGTGCCAGCAGTTTACTGACAGATACGCAGTATTTT.

This CDR3 reads CASSYSPENYGYTF. As DNA, the CDR3 is TGTGCCAGCAGTTACTCGCCAGAGAACTATGGCTACACCTTC. The chain employs TRBV6-6 and TRBJ1-2; D uncertain. The CDR3 runs 14 residues. Germline V gives CDR1 MNHNY, CDR2 SVGAGI (reference sequence). Trimming stripped 0 bases from V and 2 bases from J, with 7 bases between.

This clonotype has a handful of counts. V usage is TRBV24-1 and J usage is TRBJ2-2; no clear D gene. CDR1 and CDR2 from the germline V gene are KGHDR and SFDVKD. The CDR3 totals 13 residues. Trimming took off 4 bases at V and 4 bases at J, with 6 bases between the two ends. The CDR3 loop reads CATSDPATGELFF. The CDR3 nucleotides read TGTGCCACCAGTGACCCAGCCACCGGGGAGCTGTTTTTT.

This clonotype was picked up a small number of times. The chain carries TRBV6-4 and TRBJ2-7; 7 bases match TRBD2. Trimming took 4 bases from V and 0 from J; bases not matched to a gene: 3. Germline CDR1 and CDR2: MRHNA and SNTAGT. The CDR3 has 14 amino acids. Written as DNA, the CDR3 is TGTGCCAGCAGTGCGAGCGGGGTCTCCTACGAGCAGTACTTC. Amino acid sequence: CASSASGVSYEQYF.

The chain carries TRBV4-1 and TRBJ1-6, with a possible D match to TRBD1 (5 bases). The CDR3 sequence is 16 residues long. The V end was cut by 6 bases, the J end by 6 bases, with 18 bases between. The germline gives CDR1 MGHRA, CDR2 YSYEKL. CDR3: CASRLVGGRINSPLHF. Written as DNA, the CDR3 is TGCGCCAGCAGACTCGTCGGGGGACGGATTAATTCACCCCTCCACTTT.

This clonotype came up a few times. The chain is built from TRBV12-3 or TRBV12-4 and TRBJ2-7; 10 bases fit TRBD1. This CDR3 is built from 15 residues. The J segment lost 4 bases and the V segment lost 4 bases, leaving 7 bases of the junction unmatched. CDR3 nucleotide sequence: TGTGCCAGCAGTTCCCGGGACAGGGGAGTGTACGAGCAGTACTTC. Protein sequence: CASSSRDRGVYEQYF.

CDR3 sequence reads: CASSLNAGQDTEAFF. CDR3 DNA: TGTGCCAGCAGCTTAAACGCGGGGCAGGACACTGAAGCTTTCTTT. The genes are TRBV7-9 and TRBJ1-1; a weak D match, TRBD1 (5 bases). CDR3 size: 15 residues. V was shortened by 2 bases and J by 3 bases, with 13 bases between the two germline ends. Germline assignment: CDR1 SEHNR and CDR2 FQNEAQ (reference sequence).

This chain links TRBV15 with TRBJ1-5, with unresolved D. This CDR3 spans 13 amino acids. The V gene's germline CDR1 is LNHNV and CDR2 YYDKDF (reference sequence). Trimming removed 4 bases from V and 5 bases from J, with 9 bases in between. This CDR3 reads CATSIRGDQPQHF. The CDR3 region has the DNA TGTGCCACCAGCATCCGTGGGGATCAGCCCCAGCATTTT.

In its sample, this clonotype was seen a few times. The chain combines TRBV5-1 with TRBJ2-7; 9 nucleotides align to TRBD2. The V gene end was trimmed by 6 bases and the J gene end by 4 bases; junction bases not matched to a gene: 8. The CDR3 totals 14 residues. Per germline, CDR1 SGHRS and CDR2 YFSETQ. CDR3 nucleotides: TGCGCCAGCACCAAAATAGCGGGAGAATACGAGCAGTACTTC. Translating gives CASTKIAGEYEQYF.

This clonotype showed up just a few times. The chain links TRBV12-3 or TRBV12-4 to TRBJ1-2; TRBD1 might be the D (5 bases). Trimming pared 11 bases from V and 8 bases from J, leaving 15 bases between. The CDR3 loop spans 11 amino acids. The CDR3 nucleotides are TGTGCCCAGAGGGACGAAGCAGGCTACACCTTC. This codes for CAQRDEAGYTF.

This sequence joins TRBV7-8 and TRBJ1-5; D not certain. The germline V gene has CDR1 SGHVS and CDR2 FQNEAQ. The length of the CDR3 is 13 residues. Trimming pared 1 base from V and 6 bases from J, leaving 7 bases between. The CDR3 region is CASSLGDIQPQHF. In nucleotides, the CDR3 is TGTGCCAGCAGCTTAGGAGACATTCAGCCCCAGCATTTT.

V is TRBV19 and J is TRBJ1-2; no definite D call. There are 14 residues in the CDR3. Per germline, CDR1 LNHDA and CDR2 SQIVND (reference sequence). V was pared by 3 bases and J by 3 bases, with 11 bases between. The CDR3 here is CASSIYSADYGYTF. The CDR3 nucleotides read TGTGCCAGTAGTATTTACAGTGCGGACTATGGCTACACCTTC. The full variable domain, rest sourced from reference TRBV19 and TRBJ1-2, is DGGITQSPKYLFRKEGQNVTLSCEQNLNHDAMYWYRQDPGQGLRLIYYSQIVNDFQKGDIAEGYSVSREKKESFPLTVTSAQKNPTAFYLCASSIYSADYGYTFGSGTRLTVV.

This clonotype was recorded only once. The chain is built from TRBV30 and TRBJ2-7; TRBD1 matches 9 bases. Germline trimming cut 2 bases from V and 2 bases from J; bases unmatched to any gene: 4. Per germline, CDR1 GTSNPN and CDR2 SVGIG (reference sequence). The CDR3 spans 14 residues. The chain's CDR3 is CAWSFRTGAYEQYF. The CDR3 DNA is TGTGCCTGGAGTTTCCGGACAGGGGCCTACGAGCAGTACTTC. The full variable domain, in which reference TRBV30 and TRBJ2-7 provide the parts outside the CDR3, is SQTIHQWPATLVQPVGSPLSLECTVEGTSNPNLYWYRQAAGRGLQLLFYSVGIGQISSEVPQNLSASRPQDRQFILSSKKLLLSDSGFYLCAWSFRTGAYEQYFGPGTRLTVT.

The genes are TRBV7-2 and TRBJ1-5; unclear D gene. Trimming removed 3 bases at V and 6 bases at J, with 6 bases between. The germline V gene has CDR1 SGHTA and CDR2 FQGNSA. This CDR3 contains 12 residues. In DNA form, the CDR3 reads TGTGCCAGCAGCTTCCCGGGTCAGCCCCAGCATTTT. It encodes CASSFPGQPQHF.

The chain is built from TRBV10-3 and TRBJ2-7; D possibly corresponds to TRBD2 (7 bases). V lost 6 bases, J lost 6 bases, and 15 bases lay in between. The CDR3 extends over 13 amino acids. The germline V gene encodes CDR1 ENHRY and CDR2 SYGVKD. CDR3 amino acids: CAISTTRGAEQYF. The CDR3 nucleotides are TGTGCCATCAGCACTACCCGGGGGGCCGAGCAGTACTTC.

This clonotype was observed a handful of times. The chain uses TRBV20-1 and TRBJ1-5; no reliable D call. Germline CDR1 is DFQATT and CDR2 is SNEGSKA (reference sequence). The CDR3 has 12 amino acids. Trimming left V 3 bases short and J 4 bases short, with 7 bases between. CDR3 protein: CSASLGNQPQHF. The CDR3 DNA reads as TGCAGTGCTAGCTTGGGGAATCAGCCCCAGCATTTT.

Only a few counts were recorded for this clonotype. This sequence joins TRBV3-1 and TRBJ2-7; 8 bases agree with TRBD1. The CDR3 is 15 residues long. CDR1 LGHDT and CDR2 YNNKEL come from the germline V gene (reference sequence). The J segment lost 3 bases and the V segment lost 0 bases, leaving 4 bases of the junction unmatched. The CDR3 reads CASSQEGQGLYEQYF. As DNA, the CDR3 is TGTGCCAGCAGCCAAGAAGGACAGGGACTCTACGAGCAGTACTTC.

This clonotype was seen at least ten times. V and J are TRBV4-2 and TRBJ2-1; D tentatively fits TRBD1 or TRBD2 (5 bases each). The CDR3 is 14 amino acids. Per the germline V gene, CDR1 is LGHNA and CDR2 is YNFKEQ. V lost 4 bases and J lost 5, with 12 bases in between. The DNA of the CDR3 is TGTGCCAGCAGCCTGACCATGGGGGACAATGAGCAGTTCTTC. Its translation is CASSLTMGDNEQFF.

The sample holds a few counts of this clonotype. The V call is TRBV25-1, the J call TRBJ1-5; D ambiguous. The CDR3 has 11 amino acids. Between the trimmed V and J ends, which lost 7 bases and 0 bases, there was a span of 1 base. Per the germline V gene, CDR1 is MGHDK and CDR2 is SYGVNS. The CDR3 loop reads CASNSNQPQHF. In DNA form, the CDR3 reads TGTGCCAGCAATAGCAATCAGCCCCAGCATTTT.

This clonotype has a handful of counts. The chain couples TRBV29-1 to TRBJ2-5; the match to TRBD1 covers 7 bases. V lost 3 bases, J lost 1 base, and 2 bases stayed unmatched. The CDR3 length is 13 residues. CDR1 SQVTM and CDR2 ANQGSEA come from the germline V gene. The CDR3: CSVDRTGQETQYF. The CDR3 coding sequence is TGCAGCGTTGACCGGACAGGCCAAGAGACCCAGTACTTC.

The chain uses TRBV7-2 and TRBJ2-7, with D tentatively TRBD1 or TRBD2 (6 bases each). Germline V gene lookup returns CDR1 SGHTA and CDR2 FQGNSA. The V gene lost 1 base and the J gene lost 4 bases, with 14 bases spanning the gap. The CDR3 is 15 residues long. CDR3 sequence (DNA): TGTGCCAGCAGCTTAGAATGGGGGGCAGGGTACGAGCAGTACTTC. It translates to CASSLEWGAGYEQYF.

The chain joins TRBV10-2 to TRBJ2-7; D is tentatively TRBD1 or TRBD2 (7 bases each). This CDR3 comprises 15 residues. Germline CDR1 and CDR2: WSHSY and SAAADI. V was clipped by 2 bases and J by 9 bases, with 20 bases between them. The CDR3 nucleotides are TGCGCCAGCAGTGAGGGGGGAGGGGGCGGGAACGGGCAGTACTTC. Its protein is CASSEGGGGGNGQYF.